These 10 T cell receptor beta chains originate from one sample sequenced in a study of glioma-infiltrating T cells after dendritic cell vaccination. Assay used: immunoSEQ multiplex PCR; TCRdb lists only in-frame clones, some missing. This table holds more than 85,000 clones, more than 75% found once. The sample consisted of blood, taken before dendritic cell vaccination. The receptor set was obtained from a human donor with glioblastoma.

The rearrangement links TRBV6-1 to TRBJ1-3; D gene unclear. Germline V gene lookup returns CDR1 MNHNS and CDR2 SASEGT. The CDR3 sequence is 14 residues long. V was pared by 7 bases and J by 2 bases, with 12 bases between. In nucleotides, the CDR3 is TGTGCCAGCATCGACTACCATCCTGGAAACACCATATATTTT. The encoded protein is CASIDYHPGNTIYF.

This chain joins TRBV14 and TRBJ1-3; D is undetermined. The CDR3 spans 15 residues. CDR1 and CDR2 (germline): SGHDN, FVKESK. V was clipped by 2 bases and J by 1 base, with 9 bases between them. The CDR3, as DNA: TGTGCCAGCAGCCAATTCTGGAGGTCTGGAAACACCATATATTTT. Protein sequence: CASSQFWRSGNTIYF.

V usage is TRBV2 and J usage is TRBJ2-2; 12 nucleotides agree with TRBD2. The germline CDR1 and CDR2 sequences are SNHLY and FYNNEI. Trimming cost V 7 bases and J 5 bases; bases outside gene matches: 14. The CDR3 is 18 amino acids. In DNA form, the CDR3 reads TGTGCCAGCATCCCTCCTTGGACTAGCGGGGTCCTTACCGGGGAGCTGTTTTTT. It specifies CASIPPWTSGVLTGELFF.

The V and J genes are TRBV13 and TRBJ1-2; a possible D gene is TRBD1 (5 bases). Germline lookup yields CDR1 PRHDT and CDR2 FYEKMQ (reference sequence). The germline V and J ends were trimmed by 5 bases and 0 bases, with 10 bases remaining between them. There are 14 residues in the CDR3. Written as DNA, the CDR3 is TGTGCCAGCAGCCCATTCAGGGCTAACTATGGCTACACCTTC. Its translation: CASSPFRANYGYTF.

The J gene is TRBJ2-5, the V gene TRBV5-1; weak D call: TRBD2 (6 bases). Looked up from germline, CDR1 is SGHRS and CDR2 is YFSETQ. Trimming removed 2 bases at V and 10 bases at J, with 21 bases between. CDR3 length equals 15 residues. CDR3 residues: CASSFIPGPGEVQYF. As DNA, the CDR3 is TGCGCCAGCAGCTTCATACCAGGGCCGGGAGAAGTCCAGTACTTC. Variable domain in full (rest from reference TRBV5-1 and TRBJ2-5): KAGVTQTPRYLIKTRGQQVTLSCSPISGHRSVSWYQQTPGQGLQFLFEYFSETQRNKGNFPGRFSGRQFSNSRSEMNVSTLELGDSALYLCASSFIPGPGEVQYFGPGTRLLVL.

This clone was seen only once. The chain combines TRBV5-1 with TRBJ1-1, with 9 bases that match TRBD1. This CDR3 has 13 residues. Germline V lookup: CDR1 SGHRS, CDR2 YFSETQ. The J segment lost 5 bases and the V segment lost 4 bases, leaving 3 bases of the junction unmatched. In nucleotides, the CDR3 is TGCGCCAGCAGCCGGGACAGGGAGACTGAAGCTTTCTTT. Residues: CASSRDRETEAFF.

The count of this clone is one. This rearrangement joins TRBV6-1 to TRBJ1-1; 7 nucleotides align to TRBD1. The CDR3 extends over 15 amino acids. CDR1 MNHNS and CDR2 SASEGT come from the germline V gene. V lost 3 bases to trimming and J lost 2 bases; unmatched junction nucleotides: 6. CDR3 protein: CASSETGTDNTEAFF. Here the CDR3 DNA reads TGTGCCAGCAGTGAGACCGGGACAGACAACACTGAAGCTTTCTTT.

This clone was observed a few times. V usage is TRBV29-1 and J usage is TRBJ1-1; possible D gene TRBD1, 6 bases. Germline V lookup: CDR1 SQVTM, CDR2 ANQGSEA. V lost 7 bases to trimming and J lost 0 bases, with 15 bases between them. The CDR3 runs to 14 residues. As DNA, the CDR3 is TGCAGCGCTCTCCCCGGGACACTGAACACTGAAGCTTTCTTT. Encoded protein: CSALPGTLNTEAFF.

This clone was recorded once. The chain joins TRBV5-4 to TRBJ2-3; maybe TRBD1 (6 bases). This CDR3 has 17 residues. Germline V gene data show CDR1 as SGHNT and CDR2 as YYREEE (reference sequence). The V gene lost 4 bases and the J gene lost 3 bases, with 21 bases spanning the gap. The CDR3 coding sequence is TGTGCCAGCAGCGCAGGGGAGATGGCGAGTCTTACAGATACGCAGTATTTT. It codes for CASSAGEMASLTDTQYF.

This chain connects TRBV25-1 to TRBJ2-2; no definite D call. The CDR3 has 15 amino acids. V was pared by 3 bases and J by 0 bases, with 8 bases between. Germline-derived CDR1 and CDR2 are MGHDK and SYGVNS. The CDR3: CASSDPGPNTGELFF. The CDR3 DNA is TGTGCCAGCAGTGATCCCGGTCCGAACACCGGGGAGCTGTTTTTT.